The text below deals with one T cell receptor (beta chain). No antigen is known for it. Scientists recovered RNA and DNA together from roughly 21-30 mg of unsorted bulk tissue. No patient had received treatment, and all had chronic HBV infection. This record belongs to a study of tumor-infiltrating lymphocytes in primary liver carcinoma. Broader study findings: Tumor-blood pairs (like tumor-adjacent pairs) overlapped less than tumor region pairs did.

The CDR3 extends over 13 amino acids. J was trimmed by 7 bases and V by 10 bases; bases with no gene match: 8. Germline values: CDR1 MNHEY, CDR2 SVGEGT. cDNA specific to TCR beta was made from about 0.45 ug of total RNA, with a constant-region primer employed for priming. Three nested multiplex PCR rounds, a slightly modified ARM-PCR method, built the TCR beta libraries. The two initial PCR rounds, about 9 cycles each, used TRBV1-TRBV30 forward and C-beta reverse primers. TCRdb itself ran the multiplex PCR reads through MiXCR, one entry per CDR3 protein. The table has roughly 45,000 distinct CDR3 sequences, less than 75% seen once.

This clonotype was sampled from a man aged 35 to 55 with primary liver carcinoma and hepatitis B virus infection. Source material: liver tumor tissue from sampling region 5. Subset meaning: tumor region T5, tumor centre. The J gene is TRBJ2-3, the V gene TRBV6-2 or TRBV6-3, with 10 bases that match TRBD2. CDR3 loop: CANSLGLANTQYF. The CDR3 nucleotides read TGTGCCAACAGCTTGGGACTAGCGAATACGCAGTATTTT.